The 31 T cell receptor beta chains below were found in one sample sequenced in a study of blood T cells in healthy people across ages. Sample-barcoded 5' priming and a J-beta primer mix drove a second PCR of 7 to 11 cycles. A single record per CDR3 protein comes from TCRdb applying MiXCR to the 5' RACE reads. The sample yields hundreds of thousands of distinct CDR3 sequences, about 30% seen once. Sequenced material: blood. These receptor sequences come from a woman older than 75 in good health.

Details on this clonotype: The junction differs from germline at one of its ends, possibly a read error. The chain carries TRBV29-1 and TRBJ2-6, with 7 bases identical to TRBD1. Germline-derived CDR1 and CDR2 are SQVTM and ANQGSEA. This CDR3 has 14 residues. The CDR3 loop reads CSTSGPEGANVRTF. For the CDR3, the DNA is TGCAGCACCTCGGGGCCCGAGGGGGCCAACGTCCGGACTTTC.

The gene calls are TRBV5-4 and TRBJ2-1; weak D call: TRBD2 (6 bases). V gave up 2 bases and J gave up 8 bases, with 11 bases separating them. The V gene's germline CDR1 is SGHNT and CDR2 YYREEE (reference sequence). The CDR3 extends over 13 amino acids. CDR3: CASSFRRGDEQFF. CDR3 nucleotides: TGTGCCAGCAGCTTCAGGCGGGGTGATGAGCAGTTCTTC.

This clonotype was recorded at least ten times. The gene calls are TRBV25-1 and TRBJ1-2, with a tentative D call TRBD1 (5 bases). Germline V gene data show CDR1 as MGHDK and CDR2 as SYGVNS. The V and J ends lost 7 bases and 4 bases respectively, with 13 bases between them. The CDR3 length is 13 residues. The CDR3 is CASNPSGTYGYTF. As DNA, the CDR3 is TGTGCCAGCAATCCCTCAGGGACCTATGGCTACACCTTC.

The V call is TRBV28, the J call TRBJ1-2; possibly TRBD1 for D (6 bases). Trimming pared 9 bases from V and 4 bases from J, leaving 12 bases between. The CDR3 totals 12 residues. Germline lookup yields CDR1 MDHEN and CDR2 SYDVKM. CDR3 DNA: TGTGCCAGTTGGGACATAGGCTATGGCTACACCTTC. It codes for CASWDIGYGYTF.

The chain has TRBV7-6 and TRBJ2-7; 8 bases map to TRBD2. Per germline, CDR1 SGHVS and CDR2 FNYEAQ. With V trimmed by 5 bases and J by 3 bases, 9 bases remained unmatched. The CDR3 spans 15 residues. In DNA, the CDR3 is TGTGCCAGCAGCCCGACTAGCGAATATATCTACGAGCAGTACTTC. Its translation: CASSPTSEYIYEQYF.

This clonotype showed up many times. This chain joins TRBV27 and TRBJ2-4; 9 nucleotides agree with TRBD2. V lost 2 bases and J lost 5; bases outside the gene matches: 4. The CDR3 extends over 15 amino acids. Per germline, CDR1 MNHEY and CDR2 SMNVEV (reference sequence). The DNA of the CDR3 is TGTGCCAGCAGTTTACGCGGGGGGGCCGAAAACATTCAGTACTTC. As protein: CASSLRGGAENIQYF.

About this clonotype itself: Since a much larger clone is just one base distant, this may be a read error. V and J are TRBV20-1 and TRBJ2-1; weak D call: TRBD1 (5 bases). Trimming shortened V by 0 bases and J by 10 bases, and 22 bases separated the two germline ends. The CDR3 is 16 amino acids. Per the germline V gene, CDR1 is DFQATT and CDR2 is SNEGSKA (reference sequence). The CDR3 DNA sequence: TGCAGTGCTAGAGATGCGCAGGACACCACGAAATACGAGCAGTTCTTC. Translating it yields CSARDAQDTTKYEQFF.

This clonotype was counted once. Just one base apart from a much larger clone, this may be a read error. The gene calls are TRBV5-6 and TRBJ2-3, with TRBD2 as a possible D gene (7 bases). Trimming stripped 7 bases from V and 4 bases from J, with 16 bases between. The CDR3 contains 14 residues. Germline V gene data show CDR1 as SGHDT and CDR2 as YYEEEE. Here the CDR3 DNA reads TGTGCCAGCTTGAGGGGGGGATACTCAGATACGCAGTATTTT. Protein sequence: CASLRGGYSDTQYF. Full variable domain (missing parts from reference TRBV5-6 and TRBJ2-3): DAGVTQSPTHLIKTRGQQVTLRCSPKSGHDTVSWYQQALGQGPQFIFQYYEEEERQRGNFPDRFSGHQFPNYSSELNVNALLLGDSALYLCASLRGGYSDTQYFGPGTRLTVL.

Notes on this clonotype: Since a much larger clone is just one base distant, this may be a read error. V and J are TRBV2 and TRBJ2-5; D remains unclear. The CDR3 runs to 13 residues. Germline V gene data show CDR1 as SNHLY and CDR2 as FYNNEI. V lost 4 bases and J lost 11, with 17 bases in between. The CDR3 nucleotides read TGTGCCAGCAGTGTTACGGTCTACAATGAGCAGTACTTC. Translated, it gives CASSVTVYNEQYF.

This clonotype was observed a few times. A read error may produce the germline difference seen at one junction end. The CDR3 sequence is CSATTSGVYNERYF. The DNA for the CDR3 is TGCAGTGCTACGACTAGCGGGGTTTACAATGAGCGGTACTTC. This chain connects TRBV20-1 to TRBJ2-7; 11 bases match TRBD2. The CDR3 runs 14 residues. Germline loops: CDR1 DFQATT, CDR2 SNEGSKA (reference sequence).

V usage is TRBV20-1 and J usage is TRBJ1-1; no clear D gene. Per the germline V gene, CDR1 is DFQATT and CDR2 is SNEGSKA (reference sequence). This CDR3 spans 14 amino acids. V dropped 0 bases and J dropped 0 bases, with 8 bases sitting between them. CDR3 bases: TGCAGTGCTAGAGACCCGGAGGTGAACACTGAAGCTTTCTTT. This codes for CSARDPEVNTEAFF.

This clonotype occurred many times. This chain links TRBV6-6 with TRBJ1-1, with a possible D match to TRBD1 (5 bases). The CDR3 has 13 residues. V was trimmed by 2 bases and J by 6 bases, leaving 10 bases between them. Germline V CDR1 and CDR2: MNHNY, SVGAGI (reference sequence). CDR3 sequence (DNA): TGTGCCAGCAGTTACGGGGCAGCTCCTGAAGCTTTCTTT. This codes for CASSYGAAPEAFF.

The chain recombines TRBV6-5 with TRBJ2-3; TRBD2 matches 12 bases. From germline, CDR1 is MNHEY and CDR2 SVGAGI. V shed 6 bases, J shed 7 bases, and the junction held 8 bases outside the gene matches. This CDR3 comprises 15 residues. As DNA, the CDR3 is TGTGCCAGCAGCATCCTTACTAGCGGGAGGTATACGCAGTATTTT. Translating gives CASSILTSGRYTQYF.

The chain joins TRBV20-1 to TRBJ1-4; no clear D gene. Germline V gene data show CDR1 as DFQATT and CDR2 as SNEGSKA (reference sequence). The CDR3 has 17 residues. V was clipped by 0 bases and J by 2 bases, with 16 bases between them. The CDR3 DNA follows: TGCAGTGCTAGAGATAGAGCGGTATTGCGTACTAATGAAAAACTGTTTTTT. It codes for CSARDRAVLRTNEKLFF.

In this sample, this clonotype turned up once. Compared with germline, one end of the junction differs, possibly owing to a read error. The chain is built from TRBV6-5 and TRBJ2-7, with TRBD2 as a possible D gene (5 bases). The CDR3 is made up of 16 amino acids. In germline, CDR1 is MNHEY, CDR2 SVGAGI. The CDR3 here is CASKATRVEWAYERYF. As DNA, the CDR3 is TGTGCCAGCAAAGCGACGAGGGTGGAGTGGGCCTACGAGCGGTACTTC.

This clonotype has ten or more counts. The gene calls are TRBV7-2 and TRBJ2-5; the match to TRBD1 covers 10 bases. The CDR3 is made up of 13 amino acids. The V gene end was trimmed by 8 bases and the J gene end by 8 bases; junction bases not matched to a gene: 8. The germline CDR1 and CDR2 sequences are SGHTA and FQGNSA. CDR3 residues: CASGFGTGATQYF. In nucleotides, the CDR3 is TGTGCCAGCGGTTTCGGGACAGGGGCTACCCAGTACTTC.

Points on this clonotype: The junction and the germline gene differ at one end; a read error may be behind it. The rearrangement joins TRBV29-1 to TRBJ2-5, with a tentative D call TRBD2 (7 bases). This CDR3 spans 14 amino acids. The germline gives CDR1 SQVTM, CDR2 ANQGSEA. CDR3: CGVDLGGLGETQYF. The CDR3 nucleotides read TGCGGCGTCGACCTCGGGGGGCTCGGGGAGACCCAGTACTTC.

The V gene is TRBV7-9, the J gene TRBJ2-7; 9 bases match TRBD2. The V gene's germline CDR1 is SEHNR and CDR2 FQNEAQ (reference sequence). This CDR3 is 16 amino acids long. V trimming: 2 bases; J trimming: 2 bases; junction bases outside the gene matches: 7. CDR3 sequence: CASSLSASGNPYEQYF. The DNA of the CDR3 is TGTGCCAGCAGCTTAAGTGCTAGCGGGAACCCCTACGAGCAGTACTTC.

This clonotype was counted ten times or more. This chain links TRBV28 with TRBJ2-5; D is perhaps TRBD1 (6 bases). Per germline, CDR1 MDHEN and CDR2 SYDVKM. The CDR3 is 15 amino acids. The ends were cut back, 3 bases at V and 5 bases at J, with 16 bases in the middle. In nucleotides, the CDR3 is TGTGCCAGCAGTTTCACAGGGATCGCCGGGGAGACCCAGTACTTC. This codes for CASSFTGIAGETQYF.

The chain uses TRBV7-2 and TRBJ1-5; D perhaps matches TRBD1 (6 bases). V lost 4 bases, J lost 6 bases, and 13 bases lay in between. Germline V gene data show CDR1 as SGHTA and CDR2 as FQGNSA. This CDR3 spans 14 amino acids. This CDR3 is CASSSRGGSQPQHF. CDR3 in DNA: TGTGCCAGCAGCTCCAGGGGAGGCAGTCAGCCCCAGCATTTT.

The sample holds many counts of this clonotype. Here the CDR3 reads CASSSQGNYGYTF. CDR3 sequence (DNA): TGTGCCAGCAGCTCACAGGGGAACTATGGCTACACCTTC. This chain joins TRBV7-2 and TRBJ1-2; 7 positions agree with TRBD1. Germline CDR1 and CDR2: SGHTA and FQGNSA. V gave up 4 bases and J gave up 2 bases; unmatched junction bases: 1. The CDR3 is 13 amino acids.

This clonotype came up many times. V is TRBV5-1 and J is TRBJ2-7; 9 bases are shared with TRBD2. Germline V gene sequence: CDR1 SGHRS, CDR2 YFSETQ. The CDR3 consists of 16 residues. V lost 4 bases to trimming and J lost 2 bases; unmatched junction nucleotides: 10. As DNA, the CDR3 is TGCGCCAGCAGCCGTGGAGTGAGCGGGGGGACCTACGAGCAGTACTTC. It codes for CASSRGVSGGTYEQYF.

The chain uses TRBV12-3 or TRBV12-4 and TRBJ2-4; 10 bases map to TRBD2. The CDR3 totals 16 residues. Unmatched junction bases numbered 15, after V lost 3 bases and J lost 13 bases. The CDR3 nucleotides are TGTGCCAGCAGTTTTCGTCTAGCGGGGGCTTACAATGAGCAGTACTTC. Amino acid sequence: CASSFRLAGAYNEQYF.

Concerning this clonotype itself: One end of the junction is discordant with germline, which a read error may explain. This chain joins TRBV5-1 and TRBJ2-7; weak D call: TRBD2 (6 bases). Germline V gene data show CDR1 as SGHRS and CDR2 as YFSETQ. The CDR3 consists of 16 residues. CDR3 bases: TGCGCCAGCGGCTTGGGGGGACGGACTTCGACCTACGAGCAGTACTTC. Encoded protein: CASGLGGRTSTYEQYF.

In its sample, this clonotype was seen many times. This chain uses TRBV6-5 with TRBJ2-7, with a possible D match to TRBD2 (5 bases). The germline CDR1 and CDR2 sequences are MNHEY and SVGAGI. Trimming shortened V by 2 bases and J by 5 bases, and 13 bases separated the two germline ends. The CDR3 is made up of 14 amino acids. CDR3 sequence: CASSYTRGSHEQYF. The CDR3 nucleotides read TGTGCCAGCAGTTACACCCGGGGATCCCACGAGCAGTACTTC.

The table lists this clonotype with many counts. This chain links TRBV2 with TRBJ2-4, with D possibly matching TRBD1 (6 bases). Germline values: CDR1 SNHLY, CDR2 FYNNEI. The length of the CDR3 is 17 residues. V lost 4 bases, J lost 0 bases, and 16 bases lay in between. This CDR3 is CASSGGWTATAKNIQYF. The CDR3 DNA reads as TGTGCCAGCAGTGGCGGCTGGACAGCTACAGCCAAAAACATTCAGTACTTC. The full variable domain, rest sourced from reference TRBV2 and TRBJ2-4, is EPEVTQTPSHQVTQMGQEVILRCVPISNHLYFYWYRQILGQKVEFLVSFYNNEISEKSEIFDDQFSVERPDGSNFTLKIRSTKLEDSAMYFCASSGGWTATAKNIQYFGAGTRLSVL.

The J gene is TRBJ2-7, the V gene TRBV20-1; D may be TRBD2 (5 bases). The J call is in doubt because the DNA end fits TRBJ2-5 better. The CDR3 extends over 13 amino acids. CDR1 is DFQATT, CDR2 SNEGSKA, per germline (reference sequence). The CDR3 reads CSARGTGIETQYF. The CDR3, as DNA: TGCAGTGCTAGAGGGACGGGGATAGAGACCCAGTACTTC.

Written as DNA, the CDR3 is TGTGCCAGCAGCCCTGGGGGTACGACAGGGACCTTTCCCTACGAGCAGTACTTC. Translated, it gives CASSPGGTTGTFPYEQYF. The V gene is TRBV7-2, the J gene TRBJ2-7, with 7 bases matching TRBD1. In germline, CDR1 is SGHTA, CDR2 FQGNSA. The CDR3 has 18 amino acids. The ends lost 5 bases at V and 2 bases at J; junction bases unmatched: 18. Supplemented by reference TRBV7-2 and TRBJ2-7, the full variable domain reads GAGVSQSPSNKVTEKGKDVELRCDPISGHTALYWYRQSLGQGLEFLIYFQGNSAPDKSGLPSDRFSAERTGGSVSTLTIQRTQQEDSAVYLCASSPGGTTGTFPYEQYFGPGTRLTVT.

The V gene is TRBV11-3, the J gene TRBJ2-3; D may match TRBD1 or TRBD2 (5 bases each). Trimming pared 3 bases from V and 3 bases from J, leaving 16 bases between. This CDR3 spans 16 amino acids. Germline V gene sequence: CDR1 SGHNT, CDR2 YENEEA. CDR3 sequence: CASSFRSGGSTDTQYF. CDR3 DNA sequence: TGTGCCAGCAGCTTCAGGAGTGGGGGAAGTACAGATACGCAGTATTTT.

The chain uses TRBV6-5 and TRBJ1-5; D is unresolved. Trimming pared 5 bases from V and 6 bases from J, leaving 11 bases between. Germline V gives CDR1 MNHEY, CDR2 SVGAGI. The CDR3 runs 13 residues. CDR3 sequence reads: CASSRVASQPQHF. In DNA form, the CDR3 reads TGTGCCAGCAGTCGGGTAGCAAGTCAGCCCCAGCATTTT.

This clonotype was counted many times. The V gene is TRBV9, the J gene TRBJ1-4; no firm D call. Germline CDR1 reads SGDLS; CDR2 reads YYNGEE. The CDR3 spans 17 residues. V dropped 0 bases and J dropped 6 bases, with 18 bases sitting between them. This chain's CDR3 is CASSVDPSGRVHEKLFF. The CDR3 bases are TGTGCCAGCAGCGTAGACCCCTCCGGCAGAGTACATGAAAAACTGTTTTTT.